This passage covers 23 T cell receptor beta chains from one sample sequenced in a study of cytomegalovirus exposure and HLA in healthy donors. 60 Vbeta and 13 Jbeta primers were used in PCR. Sequencing used immunoSEQ multiplex PCR; TCRdb keeps in-frame clones, though not all of them. The sample consists of around 150,000 clones, roughly 84% of them appearing once. Sequencing was done on a sample of PBMCs. These receptors were obtained from a young woman in good health and CMV-seronegative.

The chain has TRBV5-1 and TRBJ2-1; D gene ambiguous. The germline V and J ends were trimmed by 2 bases and 3 bases, with 12 bases remaining between them. Germline CDR1 and CDR2: SGHRS and YFSETQ. There are 15 residues in the CDR3. The CDR3 DNA reads TGCGCCAGCAGCTTAAGTATACAGAGCTACAATGAGCAGTTCTTC. Its translation: CASSLSIQSYNEQFF.

V and J are TRBV28 and TRBJ1-2; the match to TRBD1 covers 7 bases. The CDR3 consists of 12 residues. The germline CDR1 and CDR2 sequences are MDHEN and SYDVKM. The junction had 5 bases not matched to a gene; V was cut back by 5 bases and J by 8 bases. The CDR3 sequence is CASSTGARGYTF. CDR3 coding DNA: TGTGCCAGCAGTACAGGGGCGCGGGGCTACACCTTC.

This sequence joins TRBV4-2 and TRBJ2-5; TRBD1 might be the D (6 bases). CDR1 is LGHNA, CDR2 YNFKEQ, per germline. The V gene lost 3 bases and the J gene lost 2 bases, with 25 bases spanning the gap. The CDR3 sequence is 19 residues long. CDR3 sequence: CASSQGVDLRDTLQETQYF. CDR3 coding DNA: TGTGCCAGCAGCCAGGGGGTAGACCTCCGGGACACCTTACAAGAGACCCAGTACTTC.

The chain carries TRBV27 and TRBJ2-2; weak D call: TRBD1 (6 bases). Germline lookup yields CDR1 MNHEY and CDR2 SMNVEV (reference sequence). Trimming removed 6 bases from V and 4 bases from J, with 18 bases in between. CDR3 length: 16 residues. The CDR3 nucleotides read TGTGCCAGCAGCACCACGGTTCAGGGGCGCACCGGGGAGCTGTTTTTT. It codes for CASSTTVQGRTGELFF.

In this sample, this clone turned up once. An end of the junction differs from the germline gene, which may be a read error. The chain recombines TRBV5-4 with TRBJ2-4, with D uncertain. This CDR3 comprises 14 residues. Germline V gene lookup returns CDR1 SGHNT and CDR2 YYREEE (reference sequence). CDR3 in DNA: TGTGCCAGCAGCCCTCTCGGTGCCAAAAACAGTCAGTACTTC. This sequence encodes CASSPLGAKNSQYF.

In its sample, this clone was seen once. One junction end disagrees with the germline gene, perhaps due to a read error. The V gene is TRBV7-9, the J gene TRBJ1-2, with D possibly matching TRBD1 (6 bases). The CDR3 runs to 12 residues. CDR1 and CDR2 (germline): SEHNR, FQNEAQ (reference sequence). CDR3 region: CSSSTGSDGYTF. The CDR3 nucleotides are TGTTCCAGCTCGACAGGTAGCGATGGCTACACCTTC.

The CDR3 loop reads CARPKEGALNTGELFF. The CDR3 bases are TGTGCCCGCCCCAAGGAGGGGGCGCTGAACACCGGGGAGCTGTTTTTT. This chain connects TRBV7-9 to TRBJ2-2; a weak D match, TRBD1 (7 bases). This CDR3 has 16 amino acids. Trimming left V 11 bases short and J 1 base short, with 20 bases between. Germline V gene sequence: CDR1 SEHNR, CDR2 FQNEAQ (reference sequence).

This chain joins TRBV29-1 and TRBJ2-2; TRBD1 matches 11 bases. The CDR3 contains 14 residues. V shed 5 bases and J 4 bases; nucleotides not matched to a gene: 3. In germline, CDR1 is SQVTM, CDR2 ANQGSEA. The CDR3 sequence is CSVTDRGRTGELFF. The CDR3 nucleotides are TGCAGCGTTACGGACAGGGGGCGCACCGGGGAGCTGTTTTTT.

This chain joins TRBV9 and TRBJ2-7; D remains ambiguous. Germline-derived CDR1 and CDR2 are SGDLS and YYNGEE. CDR3 length: 13 residues. Trimming took 2 bases from V and 5 from J, leaving 11 bases between them. DNA of the CDR3: TGTGCCAGCAGCGTCTCCTCCGGTGACGAGCAGTACTTC. Its protein product is CASSVSSGDEQYF.

The chain links TRBV29-1 to TRBJ2-7; 8 bases align to TRBD1. Germline loops: CDR1 SQVTM, CDR2 ANQGSEA. The CDR3 extends over 13 amino acids. The CDR3: CSVTGTGRDEQYF. CDR3 nucleotide sequence: TGCAGTGTTACCGGGACAGGTCGGGACGAGCAGTACTTC.

The rearrangement uses TRBV2 and TRBJ2-1; TRBD2 agrees at 8 bases. The junction had 10 bases not matched to a gene; V was cut back by 8 bases and J by 4 bases. Germline lookup yields CDR1 SNHLY and CDR2 FYNNEI. The CDR3 loop spans 15 amino acids. The CDR3 sequence: CASWGAGDLYNEQFF. The CDR3 nucleotides are TGTGCCAGCTGGGGAGCGGGGGATTTATACAATGAGCAGTTCTTC.

This sequence joins TRBV6-5 and TRBJ1-5; 8 nucleotides line up with TRBD1. Looked up from germline, CDR1 is MNHEY and CDR2 is SVGAGI. This CDR3 contains 15 residues. V was pared by 5 bases and J by 4 bases, with 7 bases of the junction left unmatched. Written as DNA, the CDR3 is TGTGCCAGCAGTCAAGACAGGGGAAAAAATCAGCCCCAGCATTTT. Translated, it gives CASSQDRGKNQPQHF.

This chain joins TRBV9 and TRBJ2-3; 9 bases align to TRBD2. Germline V gene sequence: CDR1 SGDLS, CDR2 YYNGEE. CDR3 length: 17 amino acids. V was clipped by 0 bases and J by 1 base; unmatched bases: 6. CDR3 coding DNA: TGTGCCAGCAGCGTAGGGGGTAGCGGGGGCCGCACAGATACGCAGTATTTT. This translates into CASSVGGSGGRTDTQYF.

This chain joins TRBV10-3 and TRBJ2-3; D might be TRBD1 (5 bases). The CDR3 is made up of 18 amino acids. Germline loops: CDR1 ENHRY, CDR2 SYGVKD. The germline V and J ends were trimmed by 3 bases and 1 base, with 20 bases remaining between them. CDR3 sequence reads: CAISDHSKDTFGTDTQYF. DNA for the CDR3: TGTGCCATCAGTGACCACTCTAAGGACACTTTCGGCACAGATACGCAGTATTTT.

This clone was picked up a small number of times. V and J are TRBV5-1 and TRBJ1-5; maybe TRBD1 (6 bases). The germline V gene encodes CDR1 SGHRS and CDR2 YFSETQ. The CDR3 contains 15 residues. V lost 0 bases, J lost 0 bases, and 7 bases lay in between. CDR3 protein: CASSLGGGSNQPQHF. In nucleotides, the CDR3 is TGCGCCAGCAGCTTGGGAGGGGGTAGCAATCAGCCCCAGCATTTT.

The chain links TRBV15 to TRBJ2-4; D perhaps matches TRBD2 (6 bases). V was trimmed by 5 bases and J by 3 bases, leaving 14 bases between them. CDR3 length: 15 residues. Germline loops: CDR1 LNHNV, CDR2 YYDKDF (reference sequence). CDR3 DNA: TGTGCCACCAGCTTCGGAGGGGTGGTCAAAAACATTCAGTACTTC. Its translation: CATSFGGVVKNIQYF.

The CDR3 coding sequence is TGTGCCAGCAGCTCGCAGCGGGGGGTCTCCTACAATGAGCAGTTCTTC. Protein sequence: CASSSQRGVSYNEQFF. The J gene is TRBJ2-1, the V gene TRBV11-2, with 9 bases fitting TRBD2. V was clipped by 4 bases and J by 0 bases; unmatched bases: 4. Germline V gives CDR1 SGHAT, CDR2 FQNNGV. CDR3 length equals 16 residues.

The chain has TRBV6-6 and TRBJ1-1; unclear D gene. This CDR3 is built from 15 residues. Germline loops: CDR1 MNHNY, CDR2 SVGAGI (reference sequence). Trimming pared 5 bases from V and 6 bases from J, leaving 19 bases between. This CDR3 reads CASSPRTGNPSEAFF. Here the CDR3 DNA reads TGTGCCAGCAGTCCTCGGACGGGAAATCCATCTGAAGCTTTCTTT.

This clone was seen a few times. The chain uses TRBV5-6 and TRBJ2-7, with a possible D match to TRBD2 (6 bases). The CDR3 consists of 14 residues. CDR1 and CDR2 from the germline V gene are SGHDT and YYEEEE. V was clipped by 0 bases and J by 1 base, with 8 bases between them. The CDR3 DNA reads as TGTGCCAGCAGCTTGGGGGACTCATCCTACGAGCAGTACTTC. Protein sequence: CASSLGDSSYEQYF. The full variable domain, in which reference TRBV5-6 and TRBJ2-7 provide the parts outside the CDR3, is DAGVTQSPTHLIKTRGQQVTLRCSPKSGHDTVSWYQQALGQGPQFIFQYYEEEERQRGNFPDRFSGHQFPNYSSELNVNALLLGDSALYLCASSLGDSSYEQYFGPGTRLTVT.

The chain carries TRBV19 and TRBJ1-2; 7 bases match TRBD1. Trimming at V came to 10 bases and at J to 4 bases, leaving 6 bases not matched to a gene. The germline CDR1 and CDR2 sequences are LNHDA and SQIVND (reference sequence). This CDR3 contains 12 residues. CDR3 in DNA: TGTGCCACCCGACAGGGCTTCTATGGCTACACCTTC. It specifies CATRQGFYGYTF.

This chain connects TRBV18 to TRBJ1-5; D perhaps matches TRBD1 (5 bases). V shed 3 bases and J shed 7 bases, with 13 bases lying between them. The CDR3 loop spans 14 amino acids. From germline, CDR1 is KGHSH and CDR2 LQKENI. The CDR3 nucleotides read TGTGCCAGCTCACCGTCAGGGCCTCCACAGCCCCAGCATTTT. Translating it yields CASSPSGPPQPQHF.

The J gene is TRBJ1-2, the V gene TRBV19; 11 nucleotides match TRBD1. CDR3 length equals 14 residues. V was clipped by 5 bases and J by 7 bases; unmatched bases: 6. From germline, CDR1 is LNHDA and CDR2 SQIVND (reference sequence). In DNA, the CDR3 is TGTGCCAGTAGTCCAGGACAGGGGGCCGGTGGCTACACCTTC. It specifies CASSPGQGAGGYTF.

This clone was picked up one time. This chain connects TRBV11-2 to TRBJ1-2, with D possibly TRBD1 on 5 matching bases. The CDR3 contains 15 residues. Between the trimmed V and J ends, which lost 5 bases and 2 bases, there was a span of 15 bases. CDR1 and CDR2 from the germline V gene are SGHAT and FQNNGV. The CDR3 protein is CASSRGFESNYGYTF. In nucleotides, the CDR3 is TGTGCCAGCAGCCGGGGGTTTGAATCCAACTATGGCTACACCTTC.